This T cell receptor beta chain stems from a study of graft-versus-host responses after intestinal transplantation (dated by TCRdb to the early 2020s). Looking at the study overall: The transplants that recipients received were multivisceral, liver-intestinal, or isolated intestinal. Anti-thymocyte globulin induction was given to all recipients, followed by maintenance tacrolimus and steroids for approximately 3 years. After intestinal transplantation, graft-versus-host and host-versus-graft alloreactive T cell clones were followed in the graft, circulation and bone marrow using bulk TCR-beta CDR3 sequencing. To identify alloreactive clones, pre-transplant mixed lymphocyte reaction products were sequenced and compared with unstimulated pre-transplant donor and recipient T cells. A cohort of 24 intestinal transplant recipients, including one retransplant, was enrolled, and a few patients lacking pretransplant specimens were excluded. A peak of at least 4% donor T cells among recipient peripheral blood mononuclear cells was the definition used for donor T cell macrochimerism. Instead of going to the commercial service, samples from a few later patients were sequenced in-house on an Illumina MiSeq and processed with MiXCR. The paper as a whole reports these results and caveats: Conclusions were limited by the relatively low number and heterogeneity of intestinal transplant patients. GvH clones were detected in recipient bone marrow, and some of these GvH clones were observed earlier in ileal mucosa or blood, consistent with an intestinal mucosal origin. High GvH to HvG T cell clonal ratios were observed in the allografts of patients with donor T cell macrochimerism. Peak levels of circulating GvH clones were associated with declines in HvG clones early after transplant.

Libraries were prepared through the immunoSEQ multiplex PCR assay. For most patients, genomic DNA was subjected to high-throughput TCR-beta CDR3 sequencing by Adaptive Biotechnologies. The authors processed their data as follows. TCR sequencing data were retrieved from Adaptive's ImmunoSEQ software for 15 to 20 patients, whereas a few other patients were processed with MiXCR and VDJtools. CDR3 nucleotide sequences shared between donor and recipient were removed because the origin of such sequences could not be assigned. To be classed as alloreactive, a clone needed at least 2-fold expansion over unstimulated cells and a minimum CFSE-low frequency of 0.002% (template counts) or 0.001% (read counts). Clones detected in sequenced pre-transplant spleen, lymph node, or MLR CFSE-low populations of the donor or recipient were defined as mappable. The cumulative frequency of alloreactive clones was calculated as a percentage of all sequences, weighted by copy number. This immuneACCESS table, as held by TCRdb, lists in-frame sequences with V and J called but not all clones. Of the missing ones, under half trace to an unresolved V gene in checked studies; the others have no known cause. V and J calls plus clone size are reproduced from that table; the DNA served to infer D and trimming. The sample profile shows fewer than 20,000 clones; 65% to 85% of them were found once. About 8% of the sample goes to the ten largest clones.

As regards this clone: The antigen it recognizes is unknown. No much larger clone is present one base from it, and per-base qualities are unavailable.

Intraepithelial and lamina propria lymphocytes were isolated from graft specimens using dithiothreitol, EDTA incubations and collagenase D digestion. Serial intestinal graft biopsy specimens collected up to 600 days after transplant underwent bulk TCR-beta sequencing. Inclusive of the bounding cysteine and phenylalanine, the CDR3 is 13 residues long. The sequence is cut down to CDR3 DNA, 39 bases in frame from base 1. V loses 2 bases of germline sequence and J loses 1 base, and the interval between the two ends is 5 bases. CDR1 and CDR2 were assigned from the germline V gene (reference sequence) as MNHEY and SMNVEV.

This receptor chain uses TRBV27 and TRBJ1-2, with the D gene not clear enough to name. The source is a human patient who received an intestinal transplant, so some T cells may come from the graft donor. Sequencing used ileum tissue, obtained roughly 490 days after intestinal transplant. In nucleotides, the sequence is TGTGCCAGCAGTTTACAGGTTAACTATGGCTACACCTTC. This yields the protein CASSLQVNYGYTF.